This paragraph reports one T cell receptor beta chain. Its antigen target is currently unknown. A junction end diverges from the germline sequence, so it may reflect a read error. CDR1 and CDR2, per the germline V gene, are LGHNA and YSLEER. CDR3 length: 18 amino acids, cysteine to phenylalanine. Here the CDR3 DNA is all that survives: 54 bases in frame from base 1. RNA was isolated from bulk, unsorted tissue, and RNA quality was assessed with a NanoDrop ND-1000 and an Agilent 2100. Distant non-tumor tissue taken more than 3 cm from the tumor edge was used as the normal lung sample. Donors were newly diagnosed lung cancer patients admitted for thoracic surgery in China between August and November 2014, without prior chemotherapy. The study excluded patients who had received radiotherapy or chemotherapy before or who had another cancer at the same time. Pieces of surgical tissue measuring roughly 1-2.2 cm3 were kept in RNAlater solution and held at -80 degrees C until needed.

The method was multiplex PCR. Sequencing was carried out with an Illumina HiSeq 2500. TCRbeta libraries were built by three rounds of nested PCR using primers (Table S4), following protocols modified from ARM-PCR. Before sequencing, PCR products of 200-500 bp were excised from the gel and purified with the QIAquick gel extraction kit. In the original analysis: Reads were cleaned with Trimmomatic, merged with FLASH into complete CDR3 sequences, and assigned to V(D)J germline segments with MiTCR. VDJtools was used to compute clonal diversity as the inverse Simpson's index. A read counted as productive if the sequence was in-frame and lacked a premature stop codon. TCRdb trimmed public reads at Q25 via fastp, called clones via MiXCR and kept in-frame beta chains. Each entry is one CDR3 protein sequence, shown with its most common DNA and genes. It is TCRdb's table, rather than the study itself, that gives the V and J calls and clone size. The sample profile shows about 50,000 distinct CDR3 sequences; 74% of them were found once. The leading ten clones occupy roughly 25% of the sample.

This specimen belongs to a study of tumor and adjacent non-tumor tissue in lung cancer (dated by TCRdb to the late 2010s). As for the study more broadly: Patients with adenocarcinoma (roughly 12), squamous cell carcinoma (2) and small cell lung cancer (1) were included in the cohort. The roughly 15 enrolled patients, of whom around 10 were men and 5 were women, were aged 31 to 76 years and were diagnosed with TNM stage I to III disease. A total of roughly 120,000,000 productive TCRbeta reads were generated by sequencing, corresponding to an average of about 4.17 million reads per sample. Bulk TCRbeta repertoires were compared between lung tumor tissue and matched distant non-tumor lung tissue obtained from around 14 lung cancer patients. TCRbeta CDR3 sequencing was performed on about 30 paired specimens, with one tumor sample and one normal lung sample collected per patient. General conclusions and limits of the study: Significantly higher TCR diversity was found in younger patients, and higher tumor TCR diversity was associated with shorter overall and disease-free survival. Neither the sequencing platform nor unique molecular identifiers are named or mentioned anywhere in the methods. With only approximately 15 patients in the cohort, the authors noted that larger samples and more detailed clinical data are needed. Because peripheral blood was not sequenced, blood TCRbeta repertoires in the lung cancer patients of the study were not examined. The top 100 clones accounted for a significantly larger cumulative portion of the repertoire in normal lung than in tumor tissue. Significantly higher TCR diversity (inverse Simpson) was observed in tumor tissue than in normal lung tissue (around 450 vs 150, P = 0.0075, Mann-Whitney U test).

The V and J segments used are TRBV4-3 and TRBJ2-6; the D region possibly corresponds to TRBD1 (6 bases align). This TCR was recovered from a woman in her fifties or sixties with non-small cell lung cancer. Sequencing used distant non-tumor lung tissue. The DNA sequence is as follows: TGCGCCTGCAGCCAAGATGTGGCAGGGGCAGCTGGGGCCAATGTCCTGACTTTC. It encodes CACSQDVAGAAGANVLTF.